This entry describes one TCR beta chain. The germline CDR1 and CDR2 sequences are WNHNN and SYGVQD (reference sequence). The CDR3 is 14 amino acids. Trimming removed 4 bases at V and 8 bases at J, with 15 bases between. This specimen belongs to a study of blood T cell repertoires in COVID-19. About the study: COVID-19 samples, acute and convalescent, were from the United States, Italy and Spain.

Study processing details: For nucleated cells, counts were estimated from reference gene primer amplification. The method was immunoSEQ multiplex PCR; TCRdb's version includes in-frame clones alone and lacks a portion of them. For V, J and clone size, that table is used; D and trimming come from the DNA. The data show about 97,000 clones, around 86% seen once. The rearrangement links TRBV10-1 to TRBJ2-1, with TRBD1 as a possible D gene (6 bases). The receptor's source is a man in his forties or fifties with active or convalescent COVID-19. The specimen sequenced was peripheral blood. The DNA of the CDR3 is TGCGCCAGCAGTGGAGTTGAAGGGGGACATGAGCAGTTCTTC. It encodes CASSGVEGGHEQFF.